This T cell receptor beta chain originates from a study of T cells in narcolepsy. Study as a whole: Enrolled donors included narcolepsy type 1 or type 2 patients and healthy controls.

A note on this clone: Its antigen is not known.

Germline V gene lookup returns CDR1 MNHNS and CDR2 SASEGT. The CDR3 runs to 15 residues. J lost 4 bases, V lost 7 bases, and 8 bases had no gene match. Data came from immunoSEQ multiplex PCR; TCRdb stores just in-frame clones and leaves some out. The sample yields around 35,000 clones, 75% to 85% seen once. Study conclusions and caveats: In some patient and control memory CD4+ samples, autoreactive clones were absent. Healthy controls reportedly lacked the autoreactive clonotypes serially found in patients' blood. Comparing one patient's CSF and blood CD4+ clonotypes highlighted HCRT- and TRIB2-specific autoreactive clonotypes.

The sequencing sample was made of CD45RA- memory CD4+ T cells from PBMCs. The chain is built from TRBV6-1 and TRBJ2-1; 9 bases map to TRBD2. The receptor was derived from a human donor with narcolepsy. In DNA form, the CDR3 reads TGTGCCAGCAAACTTAGCGGGGGTTGGTACAATGAGCAGTTCTTC. It codes for CASKLSGGWYNEQFF.